One sample yielded the 3 T cell receptor beta chains listed below, sequenced in a study of OX40 agonist ivuxolimab in advanced cancers. Clones were read by immunoSEQ multiplex PCR, and TCRdb kept only the in-frame ones, dropping some. The sample contains over 55,000 clones, 80% to 90% of which appear only once. This sample comprised CD4+ or CD8+ T cells sorted from blood, obtained in a trial of the OX40 agonist ivuxolimab. These receptors all come from an adult with an advanced solid tumor such as melanoma, head and neck, liver or kidney cancer.

V usage is TRBV9 and J usage is TRBJ2-1; 8 nucleotides align to TRBD2. Germline trimming cut 0 bases from V and 0 bases from J; bases unmatched to any gene: 8. CDR3 size: 18 residues. Germline lookup yields CDR1 SGDLS and CDR2 YYNGEE. The CDR3 nucleotides are TGTGCCAGCAGCGTAGCGGCTAGCGGGTTTCGCTCCTACAATGAGCAGTTCTTC. Amino acids: CASSVAASGFRSYNEQFF.

CDR3 coding DNA: TGTGCCAGCAGCTTAACCCTAGCGGGGAATGAGCAGTTCTTC. Its translation is CASSLTLAGNEQFF. The chain uses TRBV7-6 and TRBJ2-1; 9 bases map to TRBD2. The V segment lost 2 bases and the J segment 7 bases; nucleotides outside the gene matches: 3. Germline values: CDR1 SGHVS, CDR2 FNYEAQ. This CDR3 contains 14 residues.

The rearrangement links TRBV7-8 to TRBJ2-7; TRBD2 aligns across 11 bases. V dropped 7 bases and J dropped 2; count of bases not matched to a gene: 7. The germline CDR1 and CDR2 sequences are SGHVS and FQNEAQ. The CDR3 is 15 residues long. CDR3: CASMSSGGLPYEQYF. DNA of the CDR3: TGTGCCAGCATGTCTAGCGGGGGGCTCCCCTACGAGCAGTACTTC.